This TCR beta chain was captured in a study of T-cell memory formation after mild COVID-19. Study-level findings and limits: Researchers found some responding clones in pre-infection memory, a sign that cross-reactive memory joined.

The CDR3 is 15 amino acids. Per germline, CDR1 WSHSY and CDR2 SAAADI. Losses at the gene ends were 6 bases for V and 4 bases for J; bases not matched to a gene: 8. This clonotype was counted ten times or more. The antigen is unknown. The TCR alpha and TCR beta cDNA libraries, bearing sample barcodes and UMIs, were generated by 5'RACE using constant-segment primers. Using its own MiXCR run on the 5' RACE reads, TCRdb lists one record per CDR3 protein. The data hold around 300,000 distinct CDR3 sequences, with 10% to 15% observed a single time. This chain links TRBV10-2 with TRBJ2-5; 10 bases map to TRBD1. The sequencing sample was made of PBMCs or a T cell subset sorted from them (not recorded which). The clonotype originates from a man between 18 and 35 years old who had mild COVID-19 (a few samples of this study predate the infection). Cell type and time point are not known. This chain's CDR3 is CASSDRDRGGETQYF. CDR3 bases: TGCGCCAGCAGCGACAGGGACAGGGGAGGAGAGACCCAGTACTTC.